These T cell receptor beta chains were read from a single sample in a study of cytomegalovirus exposure and HLA in healthy donors. Profiling relied on immunoSEQ multiplex PCR, and the TCRdb table lists in-frame clones only, not all of them. The sample records some 100,000 clones, roughly 83% being singletons. Material: PBMCs. These receptors all come from a female donor in good health and CMV-seropositive. Both conserved end residues are part of each CDR3. The order of the fields is J gene, clone size, D gene, V gene, CDR3 protein, CDR3 DNA. D genes are given only for firm matches. Not every row has a clone size; where given, it reads once, few, many or a size class.

J gene: TRBJ2-1
clone size: NA
D gene: NA
V gene: TRBV5-1
CDR3 protein: CASSQHRDSHMLYNEQFF
CDR3 DNA: TGCGCCAGCAGCCAACACCGGGACTCTCACATGCTCTACAATGAGCAGTTCTTC

J gene: TRBJ1-1
clone size: few
D gene: NA
V gene: TRBV30
CDR3 protein: CAWKQVNTEAFF
CDR3 DNA: TGTGCCTGGAAACAAGTAAACACTGAAGCTTTCTTT

J gene: TRBJ2-7
clone size: NA
D gene: TRBD1
V gene: TRBV11-2
CDR3 protein: CASSLSPHRGRDEQYF
CDR3 DNA: TGTGCCAGCAGCTTATCTCCCCACAGGGGGCGCGACGAGCAGTACTTC

J gene: TRBJ1-4
clone size: NA
D gene: TRBD1
V gene: TRBV4-3
CDR3 protein: CASSQNRGRNEKLFF
CDR3 DNA: TGCGCCAGCAGCCAGAACAGGGGACGAAATGAAAAACTGTTTTTT

J gene: TRBJ2-3
clone size: NA
D gene: TRBD2
V gene: TRBV5-4
CDR3 protein: CASSPRLAANRGGTQYF
CDR3 DNA: TGTGCCAGCAGCCCCCGACTAGCAGCTAACCGCGGGGGTACGCAGTATTTT

J gene: TRBJ2-2
clone size: NA
D gene: NA
V gene: TRBV5-8
CDR3 protein: CASSRIQGRTGELFF
CDR3 DNA: TGTGCCAGCAGTCGAATACAGGGAAGGACCGGGGAGCTGTTTTTT

J gene: TRBJ1-1
clone size: NA
D gene: NA
V gene: TRBV4-1
CDR3 protein: CASSPTGTEAFF
CDR3 DNA: TGCGCCAGCAGCCCAACCGGGACAGAAGCTTTCTTT

J gene: TRBJ1-1
clone size: NA
D gene: TRBD1
V gene: TRBV9
CDR3 protein: CASSVRTGGNTEAFF
CDR3 DNA: TGTGCCAGCAGCGTCAGAACAGGGGGAAACACTGAAGCTTTCTTT

J gene: TRBJ1-2
clone size: NA
D gene: NA
V gene: TRBV7-9
CDR3 protein: CSSSSPGRGYTF
CDR3 DNA: TGTTCCAGCAGCTCCCCGGGTCGGGGCTACACCTTC

J gene: TRBJ1-2
clone size: NA
D gene: TRBD1
V gene: TRBV5-4
CDR3 protein: CASSSGTANYGYTF
CDR3 DNA: TGTGCCAGCAGCTCCGGGACAGCTAACTATGGCTACACCTTC

J gene: TRBJ1-5
clone size: NA
D gene: TRBD1
V gene: TRBV27
CDR3 protein: CASSSGTGWQPQHF
CDR3 DNA: TGTGCCAGCAGTTCCGGGACAGGGTGGCAGCCCCAGCATTTT

J gene: TRBJ1-1
clone size: NA
D gene: TRBD1
V gene: TRBV5-1
CDR3 protein: CASRPDRGRDEAFF
CDR3 DNA: TGCGCCAGCCGCCCTGACAGGGGGCGGGATGAAGCTTTCTTT

J gene: TRBJ2-3
clone size: NA
D gene: NA
V gene: TRBV30
CDR3 protein: CARTGGVLTDTQYF
CDR3 DNA: TGTGCCCGGACCGGGGGAGTCCTCACAGATACGCAGTATTTT

J gene: TRBJ1-2
clone size: NA
D gene: NA
V gene: TRBV2
CDR3 protein: CASSEDRVYGYTF
CDR3 DNA: TGTGCCAGCAGTGAGGACAGAGTGTATGGCTACACCTTC